The clone carrying this T cell receptor beta chain has a handful of counts. What it recognizes is unknown. The CDR3 contains 15 residues. The germline V gene encodes CDR1 LNHDA and CDR2 SQIVND (reference sequence). The V and J ends lost 6 bases and 2 bases, in that order; junction bases with no gene match: 6. The sample originates from a study of T cell repertoires in cytomegalovirus infection. Across the whole study: As its CMV epitopes, the study selected recently identified HLA-C-restricted and well-studied HLA-B-restricted targets.

TCRdb independently ran MiXCR on the reads; one entry per CDR3 protein. This table has fewer than 1,000,000 distinct CDR3 sequences, 25% to 40% appearing once. Findings and caveats of the study: Totalled public TCR beta family frequency picked out people who carried CMV plus the relevant HLA. What dominated the ex vivo response were HLA-C-restricted CMV-specific TCR beta clonotypes.

The chain has TRBV19 and TRBJ2-2; 7 positions agree with TRBD1. Sequencing was performed on cultured CD8+ T cells from PBMCs, taken from culture after CMV antigen stimulation. This clonotype originated in a human donor in good health (CMV status not recorded). Some clones in this sample may be carry-over from other donors' samples. The CDR3 DNA is TGTGCCAGTAGAATGGACAGGCGAAACACCGGGGAGCTGTTTTTT. Protein sequence: CASRMDRRNTGELFF.